A single sample is the source of the 8 T cell receptor beta chains below, sequenced in a study of CD8 T cells in Susac syndrome. Reverse transcription of about 0.5 to 1 ug RNA used random hexamers. A single record per CDR3 protein comes from TCRdb applying MiXCR to the immunoSEQ multiplex PCR reads. The data contain about 200,000 distinct CDR3 sequences, 95% of them singletons. The sample consisted of CD4+ T cells from PBMCs. The receptors were gathered from a human donor with multiple sclerosis.

The chain employs TRBV29-1 and TRBJ2-5, with 7 bases that match TRBD1. This CDR3 has 13 residues. V shed 8 bases and J 2 bases; nucleotides not matched to a gene: 8. Germline V CDR1 and CDR2: SQVTM, ANQGSEA. CDR3 in amino acids: CSTYGTAQETQYF. DNA for the CDR3: TGCAGCACTTACGGGACAGCTCAAGAGACCCAGTACTTC.

The chain employs TRBV7-9 and TRBJ2-3; D perhaps matches TRBD1 (5 bases). Trimming pared 4 bases from V and 1 base from J, leaving 9 bases between. CDR3 length: 14 amino acids. CDR1 is SEHNR, CDR2 FQNEAQ, per germline (reference sequence). The CDR3, as DNA: TGTGCCAGCAGCTCCACAGGACGCACAGATACGCAGTATTTT. This codes for CASSSTGRTDTQYF.

The chain employs TRBV12-5 and TRBJ1-1; D is unresolved. V was shortened by 2 bases and J by 1 base, with 5 bases between the two germline ends. The CDR3 consists of 13 residues. Per the germline V gene, CDR1 is LGHNT and CDR2 is FRNRAP. The CDR3 DNA is TGTGCTAGTGGTTTGTACCAGAACACTGAAGCTTTCTTT. Residues: CASGLYQNTEAFF.

This clonotype was found once. The chain joins TRBV7-9 to TRBJ1-1, with unresolved D. Germline loops: CDR1 SEHNR, CDR2 FQNEAQ (reference sequence). This CDR3 is built from 15 residues. V dropped 2 bases and J dropped 0 bases, with 10 bases sitting between them. The chain's CDR3 is CASSLPGTMNTEAFF. In DNA form, the CDR3 reads TGTGCCAGCAGCTTACCCGGAACCATGAACACTGAAGCTTTCTTT.

A single count supports this clonotype. V is TRBV11-3 and J is TRBJ2-1; 7 nucleotides line up with TRBD2. The V segment lost 7 bases and the J segment 14 bases; nucleotides outside the gene matches: 8. The CDR3 totals 11 residues. Germline CDR1 is SGHNT and CDR2 is YENEEA. CDR3 region: CASILRDYEFF. CDR3 sequence (DNA): TGTGCCAGCATTTTACGGGACTACGAGTTCTTC. Looking up the rest from reference TRBV11-3 and TRBJ2-1 gives the full variable domain: EAGVVQSPRYKIIEKKQPVAFWCNPISGHNTLYWYLQNLGQGPELLIRYENEEAVDDSQLPKDRFSAERLKGVDSTLKIQPAELGDSAVYLCASILRDYEFFGPGTRLTVL.

The chain recombines TRBV29-1 with TRBJ1-1; D remains unclear. The CDR3 has 16 amino acids. CDR1 is SQVTM, CDR2 ANQGSEA, per germline. V lost 4 bases and J 0 bases, leaving 18 bases between the germline ends. The DNA for the CDR3 is TGCAGCGTTGTAGATAAAGGGAGGAGCCTGAACACTGAAGCTTTCTTT. Encoded protein: CSVVDKGRSLNTEAFF.

This rearrangement joins TRBV24-1 to TRBJ2-7; D call uncertain. The CDR3 runs 13 residues. V was pared by 0 bases and J by 5 bases, with 7 bases between. Per germline, CDR1 KGHDR and CDR2 SFDVKD. In DNA form, the CDR3 reads TGTGCCACCAGTGATTTGATGGGAAACGAGCAGTACGTC. Translation: CATSDLMGNEQYV.

CDR3 sequence (DNA): TGTGCCTGGAGTGTGACTCAGGGGGAGCCCCAGCATTTT. Translating it yields CAWSVTQGEPQHF. The chain couples TRBV30 to TRBJ1-5; 7 bases are a match to TRBD1. Germline V gives CDR1 GTSNPN, CDR2 SVGIG (reference sequence). Unmatched junction bases numbered 4, after V lost 0 bases and J lost 8 bases. CDR3 size: 13 residues.